Listed here are 30 T cell receptor beta chains from one sample, sequenced in a study of control samples from healthy donors and cancer patients. Sequencing was performed with immunoSEQ multiplex PCR; in TCRdb, only in-frame clones are kept and a portion is missing. The sample holds over 65,000 clones, roughly 94% seen once. The sequenced sample consisted of blood. Receptor source: a woman aged 40 to 50 in good health.

The chain has TRBV5-1 and TRBJ2-7, with TRBD2 matching 8 bases. This CDR3 contains 12 residues. Germline CDR1 SGHRS, CDR2 YFSETQ. V was pared by 10 bases and J by 1 base, with 4 bases of the junction left unmatched. DNA of the CDR3: TGCGCCCCTCCGGGGGGGTCCTACGAGCAGTACTTC. It codes for CAPPGGSYEQYF.

The J gene is TRBJ2-7, the V gene TRBV6-5; no clear D gene. Trimming cost V 0 bases and J 2 bases, with 11 bases left between them. CDR1 and CDR2 (germline): MNHEY, SVGAGI. The CDR3 consists of 15 residues. The CDR3 sequence: CASSYSKAQAYEQYF. CDR3 nucleotide sequence: TGTGCCAGCAGTTACTCGAAGGCACAAGCCTACGAGCAGTACTTC.

The V gene is TRBV2, the J gene TRBJ1-1, with D tentatively TRBD1 (5 bases). This CDR3 contains 16 residues. CDR1 is SNHLY, CDR2 FYNNEI, per germline. The V gene lost 3 bases and the J gene lost 3 bases, with 17 bases spanning the gap. DNA of the CDR3: TGTGCCAGCAGTGATAAGGCAGGCCTAGGGGACACTGAAGCTTTCTTT. This translates into CASSDKAGLGDTEAFF.

This chain connects TRBV6-4 to TRBJ2-1; 12 bases map to TRBD2. CDR1 and CDR2 from the germline V gene are MRHNA and SNTAGT. V gave up 6 bases and J gave up 3 bases; unmatched junction bases: 3. The CDR3 runs to 15 residues. Here the CDR3 reads CASSELAGGYNEQFF. CDR3 sequence (DNA): TGTGCCAGCAGCGAACTAGCGGGAGGCTACAATGAGCAGTTCTTC.

The rearrangement joins TRBV6-4 to TRBJ2-3; D possibly corresponds to TRBD2 (6 bases). Per the germline V gene, CDR1 is MRHNA and CDR2 is SNTAGT. V was pared by 6 bases and J by 4 bases, with 14 bases between. The CDR3 loop spans 14 amino acids. The chain's CDR3 is CASSLSGGADTQYF. Here the CDR3 DNA reads TGTGCCAGCAGCCTTAGCGGAGGGGCAGATACGCAGTATTTT.

The J gene is TRBJ1-2, the V gene TRBV3-1 (or the pseudogene TRBV3-2), with a possible D match to TRBD1 (5 bases). The CDR3 runs 15 residues. Germline CDR1 and CDR2: LGHDT and YNNKEL (reference sequence). The V and J ends lost 0 bases and 8 bases respectively, with 16 bases between them. Written as DNA, the CDR3 is TGTGCCAGCAGCCAAGAGTCCCAGGGAACGGGAGGCTACACCTTC. This encodes CASSQESQGTGGYTF.

V is TRBV5-1 and J is TRBJ2-5; possibly TRBD2 for D (5 bases). Trimming stripped 2 bases from V and 5 bases from J, with 16 bases between. The CDR3 length is 15 residues. Germline V gene lookup returns CDR1 SGHRS and CDR2 YFSETQ. The CDR3 sequence: CASSLLGGGPETQYF. The CDR3 DNA reads TGCGCCAGCAGCTTACTTGGAGGCGGTCCGGAGACCCAGTACTTC.

This clone appeared a single time. Here the CDR3 DNA reads TGTGCCAGCAGCGGGACTAGCGAATCCTACGAGCAGTACTTC. It translates to CASSGTSESYEQYF. The chain employs TRBV21-1 and TRBJ2-7; no check of the table's D call, TRBD2, against the DNA was made. TRBV21-1 is a known pseudogene. The CDR3 contains 14 residues.

The chain links TRBV7-2 to TRBJ2-7; the D gene is possibly TRBD2 (7 bases). Germline lookup yields CDR1 SGHTA and CDR2 FQGNSA. The CDR3 has 15 amino acids. Trimming pared 1 base from V and 5 bases from J, leaving 15 bases between. The CDR3 region has the DNA TGTGCCAGCAGCTTAGAGAGGGGGGGGTCACACGAGCAGTACTTC. Protein: CASSLERGGSHEQYF.

The chain uses TRBV4-1 and TRBJ2-1; 8 bases agree with TRBD2. V lost 1 base and J lost 8; bases outside the gene matches: 13. The CDR3 is made up of 17 amino acids. Per the germline V gene, CDR1 is MGHRA and CDR2 is YSYEKL. The CDR3 DNA reads as TGCGCCAGCAGCCAAGTGCTGAGCGCGGGAGGTTTGTATGAGCAGTTCTTC. Amino acid sequence: CASSQVLSAGGLYEQFF.

The chain couples TRBV5-6 to TRBJ1-2; 12 nucleotides align to TRBD1. Germline CDR1 SGHDT, CDR2 YYEEEE. This CDR3 spans 16 amino acids. V lost 0 bases and J lost 4; bases outside the gene matches: 4. CDR3 in DNA: TGTGCCAGCAGCTTGGCGGGGGGACAGGGGGCCTATGGCTACACCTTC. Its translation is CASSLAGGQGAYGYTF.

The chain employs TRBV7-3 and TRBJ2-3; D not resolved. V lost 3 bases and J lost 2, with 12 bases in between. CDR3 length equals 15 residues. Germline lookup yields CDR1 SGHTA and CDR2 FQGTGA. CDR3 in amino acids: CASSFSSYYTDTQYF. The CDR3 bases are TGTGCCAGCAGCTTTTCAAGCTACTACACAGATACGCAGTATTTT.

The chain couples TRBV4-2 to TRBJ1-1, with D uncertain. Trimming pared 3 bases from V and 6 bases from J, leaving 11 bases between. Per the germline V gene, CDR1 is LGHNA and CDR2 is YNFKEQ. This CDR3 spans 13 amino acids. CDR3 nucleotides: TGTGCCAGCAGCCAGAACAGTTCCCCTGAAGCTTTCTTT. Protein: CASSQNSSPEAFF.

In DNA, the CDR3 is TGTGCCAGCAGCCCCGTGGGGGGCTCCTACGAGCAGTACTTC. Its protein product is CASSPVGGSYEQYF. The genes are TRBV11-2 and TRBJ2-7, with a weak D call TRBD2 (6 bases). The CDR3 is made up of 14 amino acids. Germline loops: CDR1 SGHAT, CDR2 FQNNGV. V dropped 5 bases and J dropped 0 bases, with 11 bases sitting between them. Complete variable domain (other parts from reference TRBV11-2 and TRBJ2-7): EAGVAQSPRYKIIEKRQSVAFWCNPISGHATLYWYQQILGQGPKLLIQFQNNGVVDDSQLPKDRFSAERLKGVDSTLKIQPAKLEDSAVYLCASSPVGGSYEQYFGPGTRLTVT.

J is TRBJ2-1 and V is TRBV4-1, with unresolved D. The CDR3 totals 17 residues. Trimming took 0 bases from V and 6 from J, leaving 18 bases between them. CDR1 and CDR2 (germline): MGHRA, YSYEKL. The CDR3 region is CASSQEVWGFFGNEQFF. The CDR3 DNA follows: TGCGCCAGCAGCCAAGAAGTATGGGGTTTTTTCGGCAATGAGCAGTTCTTC.

V usage is TRBV18 and J usage is TRBJ1-4; D is unresolved. V shed 1 base and J shed 6 bases, with 12 bases lying between them. The CDR3 length is 15 residues. CDR1 KGHSH and CDR2 LQKENI come from the germline V gene. The CDR3 DNA reads as TGTGCCAGCTCACCACTATCAGTAGTCGATGAAAAACTGTTTTTT. Translating gives CASSPLSVVDEKLFF.

This chain uses TRBV9 with TRBJ1-2, with 7 bases that match TRBD1. The germline gives CDR1 SGDLS, CDR2 YYNGEE. The junction had 4 bases not matched to a gene; V was cut back by 3 bases and J by 2 bases. The CDR3 covers 14 residues. CDR3 residues: CASSEGAENYGYTF. The CDR3 DNA sequence: TGTGCCAGCAGCGAGGGGGCAGAAAACTATGGCTACACCTTC.

The genes are TRBV4-2 and TRBJ1-2, with TRBD1 matching 7 bases. CDR1 LGHNA and CDR2 YNFKEQ come from the germline V gene. After removal of 2 bases from V and 8 bases from J, the junction contained 11 bases not matched to a gene. The CDR3 is 15 amino acids. The DNA of the CDR3 is TGTGCCAGCAGCCAAATTGACAGGGACTACGAGGGCTACACCTTC. Translation gives CASSQIDRDYEGYTF.

The rearrangement links TRBV28 to TRBJ1-6, with TRBD1 matching 7 bases. CDR3 length: 15 amino acids. V gave up 5 bases and J gave up 8 bases; unmatched junction bases: 9. Germline CDR1 MDHEN, CDR2 SYDVKM. The CDR3 bases are TGTGCCAGCAGTCCCCTCGACAGGGTAGATTCACCCCTCCACTTT. Translating it yields CASSPLDRVDSPLHF.

V and J are TRBV4-3 and TRBJ1-1, with a weak D call TRBD1 (6 bases). V was trimmed by 0 bases and J by 3 bases, leaving 14 bases between them. In germline, CDR1 is LGHNA, CDR2 YSLEER. The CDR3 is 16 residues long. The CDR3 DNA sequence: TGCGCCAGCAGCCAAGATCGCGGGGGCTGGGACACTGAAGCTTTCTTT. It yields the protein CASSQDRGGWDTEAFF.

The chain links TRBV6-4 to TRBJ2-3; TRBD2 matches at 7 bases. The CDR3 runs 15 residues. CDR1 is MRHNA, CDR2 SNTAGT, per germline. V gave up 4 bases and J gave up 3 bases; unmatched junction bases: 7. In DNA form, the CDR3 reads TGTGCCAGCAGTGCATCCCGCGGGAGTACAGATACGCAGTATTTT. It encodes CASSASRGSTDTQYF.

V and J are TRBV5-8 and TRBJ2-3; D is possibly TRBD1 (5 bases). V dropped 0 bases and J dropped 1 base, with 9 bases sitting between them. The V gene's germline CDR1 is SGHTS and CDR2 YDEGEE. The CDR3 consists of 15 residues. The CDR3 coding sequence is TGTGCCAGCAGCTTGGCCTTACAGGGCACAGATACGCAGTATTTT. This encodes CASSLALQGTDTQYF.

The rearrangement joins TRBV2 to TRBJ1-5; D unresolved. Germline CDR1 SNHLY, CDR2 FYNNEI. The V and J ends lost 4 bases and 3 bases respectively, with 4 bases between them. The CDR3 sequence is 12 residues long. The CDR3 DNA reads as TGTGCCAGCAGTGGAAACAATCAGCCCCAGCATTTT. Translated: CASSGNNQPQHF.

The chain has TRBV18 and TRBJ2-5, with D possibly being TRBD2 (6 bases). V was cut by 3 bases and J by 1 base, with 9 bases left in between. This CDR3 is 14 amino acids long. CDR1 and CDR2 (germline): KGHSH, LQKENI. As DNA, the CDR3 is TGTGCCAGCTCACCCCAGGGAGGCCAAGAGACCCAGTACTTC. Its protein product is CASSPQGGQETQYF. The entire variable domain, with the rest obtained from reference TRBV18 and TRBJ2-5, is as follows: NAGVMQNPRHLVRRRGQEARLRCSPMKGHSHVYWYRQLPEEGLKFMVYLQKENIIDESGMPKERFSAEFPKEGPSILRIQQVVRGDSAAYFCASSPQGGQETQYFGPGTRLLVL.

This clone has a single count. The gene calls are TRBV5-6 and TRBJ1-2; D remains unclear. CDR3 length: 15 residues. Germline V gene data show CDR1 as SGHDT and CDR2 as YYEEEE. V was cut by 6 bases and J by 8 bases, with 23 bases left in between. The CDR3: CASTDRLQQFGGYTF. The CDR3 bases are TGTGCCAGCACCGACCGATTACAGCAATTCGGGGGCTACACCTTC.

The chain links TRBV27 to TRBJ2-1, with D possibly being TRBD1 or TRBD2 (6 bases each). The CDR3 is 17 residues long. CDR1 is MNHEY, CDR2 SMNVEV, per germline (reference sequence). Between the trimmed V and J ends, which lost 5 bases and 7 bases, there was a span of 24 bases. The CDR3 loop reads CASSPSGSQTGRNEQFF. As DNA, the CDR3 is TGTGCCAGCAGTCCCTCCGGGTCTCAAACAGGGAGGAATGAGCAGTTCTTC.

The chain is built from TRBV19 and TRBJ2-1; TRBD2 agrees at 7 bases. Germline lookup yields CDR1 LNHDA and CDR2 SQIVND (reference sequence). The CDR3 consists of 12 residues. Trimming cost V 0 bases and J 15 bases; bases outside gene matches: 5. CDR3 in DNA: TGTGCCAGTAGTATAGAATACGGGGGGTTGTTCTTC. Translating gives CASSIEYGGLFF.

This clone was recorded a few times. The chain joins TRBV4-3 to TRBJ1-2; D uncertain. CDR3 length: 15 residues. Trimming shortened V by 0 bases and J by 2 bases, and 10 bases separated the two germline ends. Germline V lookup: CDR1 LGHNA, CDR2 YSLEER. Here the CDR3 reads CASSQEVALNYGYTF. CDR3 DNA: TGCGCCAGCAGCCAAGAGGTCGCCCTGAACTATGGCTACACCTTC.

This chain uses TRBV7-2 with TRBJ2-7; a weak D match, TRBD2 (6 bases). The CDR3 is 15 amino acids. V was cut by 4 bases and J by 3 bases, with 16 bases left in between. Germline CDR1 is SGHTA and CDR2 is FQGNSA. The CDR3 nucleotides are TGTGCCAGCAGCTCAGCGACTAGACAATACTACGAGCAGTACTTC. It is translated as CASSSATRQYYEQYF.

This chain joins TRBV10-3 and TRBJ1-2; D is unclear. V was shortened by 6 bases and J by 7 bases, with 18 bases between the two germline ends. In germline, CDR1 is ENHRY, CDR2 SYGVKD. The CDR3 spans 14 residues. CDR3 DNA: TGTGCCATCAGGGCTCAGGCGCAGGCATTTGGCTACACCTTC. Protein sequence: CAIRAQAQAFGYTF.